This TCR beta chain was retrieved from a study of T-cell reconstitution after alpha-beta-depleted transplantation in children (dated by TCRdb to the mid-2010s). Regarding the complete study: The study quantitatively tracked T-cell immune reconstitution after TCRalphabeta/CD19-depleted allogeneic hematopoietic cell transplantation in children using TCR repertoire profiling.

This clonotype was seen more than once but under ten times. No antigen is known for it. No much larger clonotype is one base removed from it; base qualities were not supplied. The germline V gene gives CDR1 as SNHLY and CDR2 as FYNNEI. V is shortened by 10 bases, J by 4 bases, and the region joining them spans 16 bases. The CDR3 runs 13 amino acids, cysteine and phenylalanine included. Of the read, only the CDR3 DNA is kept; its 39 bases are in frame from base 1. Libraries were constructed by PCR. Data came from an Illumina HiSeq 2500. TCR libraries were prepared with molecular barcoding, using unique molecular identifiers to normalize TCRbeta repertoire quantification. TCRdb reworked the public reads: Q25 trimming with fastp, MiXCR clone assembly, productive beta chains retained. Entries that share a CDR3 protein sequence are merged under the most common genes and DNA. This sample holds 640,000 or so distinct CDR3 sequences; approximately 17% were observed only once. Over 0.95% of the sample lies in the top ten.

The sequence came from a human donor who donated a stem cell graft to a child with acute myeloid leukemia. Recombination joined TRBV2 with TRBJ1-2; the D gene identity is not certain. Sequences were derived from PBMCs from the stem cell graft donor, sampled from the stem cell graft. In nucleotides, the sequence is TGTGCCACCTTTACTTCAGGAGGCTATGGCTACACCTTC. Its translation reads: CATFTSGGYGYTF.